This T cell receptor (beta chain) was captured in a study of blood T cell repertoires in COVID-19. The CDR3 has 20 residues. Germline CDR1 is MGHRA and CDR2 is YSYEKL. V shed 0 bases and J 2 bases; nucleotides not matched to a gene: 15. Sequenced by immunoSEQ multiplex PCR; TCRdb stores in-frame clones only, minus some. The table shows some 310,000 clones, with around 90% occurring only once. V is TRBV4-1 and J is TRBJ2-7; 11 bases map to TRBD2. Sequenced input: peripheral blood. The sequence was obtained from a woman aged 40 to 55 with COVID-19, enrolled during active disease. This CDR3 reads CASSQELERLAGGQPYEQYF. CDR3 bases: TGCGCCAGCAGCCAAGAATTGGAGAGGCTAGCGGGAGGTCAACCCTACGAGCAGTACTTC.